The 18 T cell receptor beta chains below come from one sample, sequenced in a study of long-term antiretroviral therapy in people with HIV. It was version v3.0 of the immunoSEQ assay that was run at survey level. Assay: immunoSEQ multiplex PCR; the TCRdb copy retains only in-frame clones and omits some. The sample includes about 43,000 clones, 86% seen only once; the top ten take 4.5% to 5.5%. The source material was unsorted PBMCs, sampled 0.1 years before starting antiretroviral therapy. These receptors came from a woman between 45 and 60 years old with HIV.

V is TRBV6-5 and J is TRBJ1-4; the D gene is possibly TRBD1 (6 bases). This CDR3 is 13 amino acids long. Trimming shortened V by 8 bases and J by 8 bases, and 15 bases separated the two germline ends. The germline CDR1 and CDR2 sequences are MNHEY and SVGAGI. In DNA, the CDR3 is TGTGCCAGCCTCGGGGGCACTCGGGAAAAACTGTTTTTT. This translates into CASLGGTREKLFF.

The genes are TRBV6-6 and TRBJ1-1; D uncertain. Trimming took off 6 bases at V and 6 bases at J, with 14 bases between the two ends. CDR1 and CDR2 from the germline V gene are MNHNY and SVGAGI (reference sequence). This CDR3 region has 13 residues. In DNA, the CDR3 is TGTGCCAGCAGCCACAGTGGTAGCGCTGAAGCTTTCTTT. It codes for CASSHSGSAEAFF.

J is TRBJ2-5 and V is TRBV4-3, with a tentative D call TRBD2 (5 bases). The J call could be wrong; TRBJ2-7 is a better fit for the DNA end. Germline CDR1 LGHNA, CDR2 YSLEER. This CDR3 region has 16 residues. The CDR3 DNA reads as TGCGCCAGCAGCCAAGATACCGGACTCCCCTCCTACGAGCAGTACTTC. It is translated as CASSQDTGLPSYEQYF.

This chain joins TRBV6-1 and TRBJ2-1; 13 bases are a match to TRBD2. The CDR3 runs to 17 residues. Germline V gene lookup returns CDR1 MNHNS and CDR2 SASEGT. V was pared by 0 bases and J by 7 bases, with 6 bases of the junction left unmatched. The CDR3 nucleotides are TGTGCCAGCAGTGAAGCCCCGGGACTAGCGGGGATAAATGAGCAGTTCTTC. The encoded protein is CASSEAPGLAGINEQFF.

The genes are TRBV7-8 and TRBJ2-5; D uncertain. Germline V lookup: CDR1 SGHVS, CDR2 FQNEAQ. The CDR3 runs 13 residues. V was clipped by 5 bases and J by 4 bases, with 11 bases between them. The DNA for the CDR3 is TGTGCCAGCAGCGGACCCTCCGGAGAGACCCAGTACTTC. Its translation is CASSGPSGETQYF.

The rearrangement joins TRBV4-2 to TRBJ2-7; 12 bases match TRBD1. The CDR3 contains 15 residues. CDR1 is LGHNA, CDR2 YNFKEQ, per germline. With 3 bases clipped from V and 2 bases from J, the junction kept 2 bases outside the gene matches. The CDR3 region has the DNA TGTGCCAGCAGCCAGGGGACAGGGGGCCCCTACGAGCAGTACTTC. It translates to CASSQGTGGPYEQYF.

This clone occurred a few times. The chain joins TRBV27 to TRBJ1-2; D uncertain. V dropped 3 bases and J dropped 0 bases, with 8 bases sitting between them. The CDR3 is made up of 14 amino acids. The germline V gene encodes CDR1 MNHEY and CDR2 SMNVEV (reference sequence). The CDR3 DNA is TGTGCCAGCAGTTTTGCTGGGGCTAACTATGGCTACACCTTC. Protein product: CASSFAGANYGYTF.

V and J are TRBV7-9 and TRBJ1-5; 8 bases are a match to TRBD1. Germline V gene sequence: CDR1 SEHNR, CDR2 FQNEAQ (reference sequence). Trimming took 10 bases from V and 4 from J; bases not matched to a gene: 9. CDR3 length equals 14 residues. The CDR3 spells CATDRGGGNQPQHF. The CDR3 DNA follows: TGTGCCACCGACAGGGGAGGGGGTAATCAGCCCCAGCATTTT.

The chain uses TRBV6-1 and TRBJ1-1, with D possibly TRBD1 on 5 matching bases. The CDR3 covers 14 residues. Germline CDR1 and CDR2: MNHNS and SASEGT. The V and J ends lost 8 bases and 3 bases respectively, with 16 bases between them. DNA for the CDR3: TGTGCCAGCTCTCCCGGGACCGATTACACTGAAGCTTTCTTT. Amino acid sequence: CASSPGTDYTEAFF.

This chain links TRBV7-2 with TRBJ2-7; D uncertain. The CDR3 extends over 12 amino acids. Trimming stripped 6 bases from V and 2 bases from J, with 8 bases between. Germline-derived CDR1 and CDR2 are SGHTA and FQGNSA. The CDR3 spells CASSPNTYEQYF. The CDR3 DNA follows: TGTGCCAGCAGTCCTAATACCTACGAGCAGTACTTC.

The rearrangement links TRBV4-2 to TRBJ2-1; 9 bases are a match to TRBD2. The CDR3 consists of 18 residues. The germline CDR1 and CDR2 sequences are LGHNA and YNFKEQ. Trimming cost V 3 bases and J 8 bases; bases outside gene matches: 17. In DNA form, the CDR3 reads TGTGCCAGCAGCCACCCGTACGAACTAGCGGGCGGACCTGATGAGCAGTTCTTC. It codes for CASSHPYELAGGPDEQFF.

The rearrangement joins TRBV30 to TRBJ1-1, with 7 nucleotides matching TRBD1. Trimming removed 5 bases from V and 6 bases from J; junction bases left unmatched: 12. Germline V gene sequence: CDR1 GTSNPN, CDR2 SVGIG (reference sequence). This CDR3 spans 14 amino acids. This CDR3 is CAWEPQGWVSEAFF. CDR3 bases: TGTGCCTGGGAGCCACAGGGGTGGGTCTCTGAAGCTTTCTTT.

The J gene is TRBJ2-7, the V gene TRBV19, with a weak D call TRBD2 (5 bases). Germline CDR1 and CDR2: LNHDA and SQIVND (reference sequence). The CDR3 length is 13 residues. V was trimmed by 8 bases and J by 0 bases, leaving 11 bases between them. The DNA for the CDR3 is TGTGCCAGTTCGGGGTCCGGCTCCTACGAGCAGTACTTC. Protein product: CASSGSGSYEQYF.

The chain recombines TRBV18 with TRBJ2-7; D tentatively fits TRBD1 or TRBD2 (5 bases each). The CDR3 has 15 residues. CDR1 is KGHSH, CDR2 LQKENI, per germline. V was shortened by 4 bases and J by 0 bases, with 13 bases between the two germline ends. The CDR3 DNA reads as TGTGCCAGCTCACTTGTGGGGGAAAGCTCCTACGAGCAGTACTTC. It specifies CASSLVGESSYEQYF.

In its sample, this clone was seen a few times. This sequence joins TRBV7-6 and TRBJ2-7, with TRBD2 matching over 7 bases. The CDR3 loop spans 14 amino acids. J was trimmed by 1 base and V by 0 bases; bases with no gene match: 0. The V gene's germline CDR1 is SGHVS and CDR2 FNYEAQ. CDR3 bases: TGTGCCAGCAGCTTAGCGGGGGGGTCCTACGAGCAGTACTTC. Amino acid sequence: CASSLAGGSYEQYF.

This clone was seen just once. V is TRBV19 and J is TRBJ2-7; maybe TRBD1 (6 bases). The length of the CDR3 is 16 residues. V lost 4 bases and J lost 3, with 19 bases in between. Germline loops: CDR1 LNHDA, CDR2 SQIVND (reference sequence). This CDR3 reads CASSTLRTVGLYEQYF. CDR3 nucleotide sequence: TGTGCCAGTAGTACCTTAAGGACAGTGGGGCTCTACGAGCAGTACTTC.

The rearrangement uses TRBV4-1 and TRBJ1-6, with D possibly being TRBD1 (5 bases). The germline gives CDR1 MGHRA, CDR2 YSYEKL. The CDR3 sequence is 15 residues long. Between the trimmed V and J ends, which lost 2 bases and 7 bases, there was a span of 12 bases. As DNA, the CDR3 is TGCGCCAGCAGCCAAAGCTTCGGGGCCAATTCACCCCTCCACTTT. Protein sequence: CASSQSFGANSPLHF.

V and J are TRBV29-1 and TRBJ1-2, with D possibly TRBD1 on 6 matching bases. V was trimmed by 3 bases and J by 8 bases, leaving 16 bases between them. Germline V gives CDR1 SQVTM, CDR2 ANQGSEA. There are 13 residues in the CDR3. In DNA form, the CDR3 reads TGCAGCGTTGACCCCGCAGGGGTCGACGGCTACACCTTC. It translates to CSVDPAGVDGYTF. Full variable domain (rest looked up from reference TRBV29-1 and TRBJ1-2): SAVISQKPSRDICQRGTSLTIQCQVDSQVTMMFWYRQQPGQSLTLIATANQGSEATYESGFVIDKFPISRPNLTFSTLTVSNMSPEDSSIYLCSVDPAGVDGYTFGSGTRLTVV.